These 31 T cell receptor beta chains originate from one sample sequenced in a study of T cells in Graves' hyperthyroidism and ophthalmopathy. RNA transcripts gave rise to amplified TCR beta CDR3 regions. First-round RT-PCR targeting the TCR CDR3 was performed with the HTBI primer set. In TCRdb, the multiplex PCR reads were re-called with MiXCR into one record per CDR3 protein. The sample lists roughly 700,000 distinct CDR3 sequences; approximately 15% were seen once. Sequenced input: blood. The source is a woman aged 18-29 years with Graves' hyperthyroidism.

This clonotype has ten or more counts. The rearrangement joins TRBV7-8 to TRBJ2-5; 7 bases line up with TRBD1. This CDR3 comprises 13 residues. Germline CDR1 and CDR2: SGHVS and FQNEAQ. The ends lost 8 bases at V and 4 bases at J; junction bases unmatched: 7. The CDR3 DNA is TGTGCCAGCGGCACAGGGGTGATAGAGACCCAGTACTTC. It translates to CASGTGVIETQYF.

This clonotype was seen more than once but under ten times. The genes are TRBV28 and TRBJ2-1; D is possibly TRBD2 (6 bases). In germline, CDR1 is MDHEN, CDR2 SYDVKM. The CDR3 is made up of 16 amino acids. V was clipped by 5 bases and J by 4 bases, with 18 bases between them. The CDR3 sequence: CASSPSALGGYNEQFF. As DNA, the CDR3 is TGTGCCAGCAGTCCCTCTGCCCTGGGGGGTTACAATGAGCAGTTCTTC. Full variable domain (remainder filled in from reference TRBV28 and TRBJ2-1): DVKVTQSSRYLVKRTGEKVFLECVQDMDHENMFWYRQDPGLGLRLIYFSYDVKMKEKGDIPEGYSVSREKKERFSLILESASTNQTSMYLCASSPSALGGYNEQFFGPGTRLTVL.

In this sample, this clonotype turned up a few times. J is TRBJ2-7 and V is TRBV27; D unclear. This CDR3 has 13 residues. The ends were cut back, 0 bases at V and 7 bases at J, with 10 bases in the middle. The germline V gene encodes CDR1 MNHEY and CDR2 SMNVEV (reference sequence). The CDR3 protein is CASSLSRFGEQYF. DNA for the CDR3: TGTGCCAGCAGTTTATCGAGGTTCGGGGAGCAGTACTTC.

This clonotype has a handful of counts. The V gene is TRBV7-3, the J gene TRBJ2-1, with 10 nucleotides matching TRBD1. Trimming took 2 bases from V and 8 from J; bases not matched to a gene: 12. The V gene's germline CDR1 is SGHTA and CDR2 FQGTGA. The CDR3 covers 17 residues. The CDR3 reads CASSLGLGTGVGDEQFF. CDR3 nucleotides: TGTGCCAGCAGCTTAGGATTAGGGACAGGGGTGGGAGATGAGCAGTTCTTC.

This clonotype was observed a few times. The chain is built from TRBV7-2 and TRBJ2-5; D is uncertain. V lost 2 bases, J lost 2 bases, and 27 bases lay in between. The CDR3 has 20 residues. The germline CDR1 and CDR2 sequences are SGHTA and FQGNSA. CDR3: CASSLFIGLNFLGDQETQYF. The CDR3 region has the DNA TGTGCCAGCAGCTTATTCATCGGGCTAAACTTTTTGGGCGATCAAGAGACCCAGTACTTC.

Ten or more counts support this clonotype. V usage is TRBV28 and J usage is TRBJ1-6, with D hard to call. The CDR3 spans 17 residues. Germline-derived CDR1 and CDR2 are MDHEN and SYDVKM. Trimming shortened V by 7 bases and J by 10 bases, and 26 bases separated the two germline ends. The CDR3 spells CASTPPRGVGRESPLHF. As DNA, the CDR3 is TGTGCCAGCACCCCTCCCCGTGGGGTTGGGCGCGAATCACCCCTCCACTTT. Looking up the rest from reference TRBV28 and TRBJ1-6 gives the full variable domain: DVKVTQSSRYLVKRTGEKVFLECVQDMDHENMFWYRQDPGLGLRLIYFSYDVKMKEKGDIPEGYSVSREKKERFSLILESASTNQTSMYLCASTPPRGVGRESPLHFGNGTRLTVT.

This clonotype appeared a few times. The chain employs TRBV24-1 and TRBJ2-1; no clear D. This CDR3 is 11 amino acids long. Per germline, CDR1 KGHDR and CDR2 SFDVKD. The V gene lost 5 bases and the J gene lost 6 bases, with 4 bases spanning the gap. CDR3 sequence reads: CATSGFNEQFF. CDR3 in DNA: TGTGCCACCAGTGGCTTCAATGAGCAGTTCTTC.

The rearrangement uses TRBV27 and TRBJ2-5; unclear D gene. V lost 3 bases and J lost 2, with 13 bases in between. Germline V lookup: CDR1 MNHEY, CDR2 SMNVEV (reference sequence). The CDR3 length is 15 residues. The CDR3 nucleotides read TGTGCCAGCAGTTTCAGGTCCCAAGGGCAAGAGACCCAGTACTTC. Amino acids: CASSFRSQGQETQYF.

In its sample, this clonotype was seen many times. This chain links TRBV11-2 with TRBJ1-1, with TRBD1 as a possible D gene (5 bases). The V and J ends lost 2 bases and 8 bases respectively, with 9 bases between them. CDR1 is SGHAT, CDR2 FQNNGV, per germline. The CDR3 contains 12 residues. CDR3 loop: CASSLRGQEAFF. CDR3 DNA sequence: TGTGCCAGCAGCTTAAGGGGCCAGGAAGCTTTCTTT.

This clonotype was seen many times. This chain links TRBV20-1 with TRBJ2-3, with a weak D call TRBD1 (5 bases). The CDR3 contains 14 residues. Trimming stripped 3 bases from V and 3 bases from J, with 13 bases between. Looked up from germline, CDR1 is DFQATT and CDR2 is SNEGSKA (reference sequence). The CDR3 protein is CSARQGGRTDTQYF. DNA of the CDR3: TGCAGTGCTAGGCAGGGCGGTAGGACAGATACGCAGTATTTT.

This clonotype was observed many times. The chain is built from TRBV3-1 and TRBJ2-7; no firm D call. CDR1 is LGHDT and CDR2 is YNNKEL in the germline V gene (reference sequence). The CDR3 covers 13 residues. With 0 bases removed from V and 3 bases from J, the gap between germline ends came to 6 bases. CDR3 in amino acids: CASSQDLDYEQYF. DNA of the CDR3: TGTGCCAGCAGCCAAGATCTAGACTACGAGCAGTACTTC.

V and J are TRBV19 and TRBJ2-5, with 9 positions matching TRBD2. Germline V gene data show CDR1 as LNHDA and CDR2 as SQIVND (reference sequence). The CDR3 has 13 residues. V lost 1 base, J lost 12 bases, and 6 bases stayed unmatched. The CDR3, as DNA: TGTGCCAGTAGTATAGTTGCGGGAGGGCCTAAGTACTTC. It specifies CASSIVAGGPKYF.

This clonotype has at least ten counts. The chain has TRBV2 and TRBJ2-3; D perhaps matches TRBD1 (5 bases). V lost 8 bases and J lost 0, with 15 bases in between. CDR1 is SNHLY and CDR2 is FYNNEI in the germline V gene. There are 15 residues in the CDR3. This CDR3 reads CASGTGAFSTDTQYF. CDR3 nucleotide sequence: TGTGCCAGCGGTACTGGGGCATTCAGCACAGATACGCAGTATTTT.

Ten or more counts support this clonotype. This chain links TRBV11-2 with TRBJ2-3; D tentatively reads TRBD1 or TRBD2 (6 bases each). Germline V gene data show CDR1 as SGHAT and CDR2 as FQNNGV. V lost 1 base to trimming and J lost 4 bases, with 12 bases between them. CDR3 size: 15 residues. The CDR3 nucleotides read TGTGCCAGCAGCTTAGTACCTAGGGGGGCAGATACGCAGTATTTT. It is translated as CASSLVPRGADTQYF.

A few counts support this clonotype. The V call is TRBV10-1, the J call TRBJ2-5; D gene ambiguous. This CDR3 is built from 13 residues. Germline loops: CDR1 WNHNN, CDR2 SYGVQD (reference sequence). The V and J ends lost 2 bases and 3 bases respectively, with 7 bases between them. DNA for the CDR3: TGCGCCAGCAGTGAGGTGTGGAAAGAGACCCAGTACTTC. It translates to CASSEVWKETQYF.

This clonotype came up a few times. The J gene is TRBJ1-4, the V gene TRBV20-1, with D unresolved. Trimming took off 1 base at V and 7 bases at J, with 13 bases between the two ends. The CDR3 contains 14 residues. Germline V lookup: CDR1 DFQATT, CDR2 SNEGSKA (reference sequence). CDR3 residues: CSARVPGLVEKLFF. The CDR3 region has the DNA TGCAGTGCTAGAGTTCCGGGCTTGGTTGAAAAACTGTTTTTT.

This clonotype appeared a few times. The CDR3 DNA follows: TGTGCCAGCAGACCCGGTCGGACCTACGAGCAGTACTTC. Its translation is CASRPGRTYEQYF. The chain joins TRBV12-3 or TRBV12-4 to TRBJ2-7, with D uncertain. This CDR3 contains 13 residues. Trimming took off 6 bases at V and 2 bases at J, with 11 bases between the two ends.

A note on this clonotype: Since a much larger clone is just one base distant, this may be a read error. This chain's CDR3 is CASSALTGRYTF. The DNA for the CDR3 is TGTGCCAGCAGTGCCCTGACAGGGCGGTACACCTTC. The chain combines TRBV2 with TRBJ1-2; 7 bases align to TRBD1. The CDR3 runs to 12 residues. J lost 11 bases, V lost 4 bases, and 7 bases had no gene match. In germline, CDR1 is SNHLY, CDR2 FYNNEI.

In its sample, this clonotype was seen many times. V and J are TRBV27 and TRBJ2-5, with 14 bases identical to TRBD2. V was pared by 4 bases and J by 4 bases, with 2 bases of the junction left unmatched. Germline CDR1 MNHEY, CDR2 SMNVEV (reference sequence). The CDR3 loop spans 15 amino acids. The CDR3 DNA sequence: TGTGCCAGCAGTTCCGGACTAGCGGGAGGAGAGACCCAGTACTTC. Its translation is CASSSGLAGGETQYF.

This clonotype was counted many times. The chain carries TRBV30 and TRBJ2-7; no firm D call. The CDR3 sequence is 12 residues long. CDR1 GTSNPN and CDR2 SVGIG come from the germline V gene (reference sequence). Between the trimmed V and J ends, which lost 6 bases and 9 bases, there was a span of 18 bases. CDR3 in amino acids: CACGLPKGGQYF. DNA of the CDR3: TGTGCCTGCGGATTACCGAAAGGCGGGCAGTACTTC.

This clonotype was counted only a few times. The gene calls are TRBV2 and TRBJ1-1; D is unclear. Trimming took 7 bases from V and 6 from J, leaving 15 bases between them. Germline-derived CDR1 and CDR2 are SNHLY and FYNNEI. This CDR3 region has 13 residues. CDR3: CASKSRRFAEAFF. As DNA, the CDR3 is TGTGCCAGCAAGTCTAGGCGTTTCGCTGAAGCTTTCTTT.

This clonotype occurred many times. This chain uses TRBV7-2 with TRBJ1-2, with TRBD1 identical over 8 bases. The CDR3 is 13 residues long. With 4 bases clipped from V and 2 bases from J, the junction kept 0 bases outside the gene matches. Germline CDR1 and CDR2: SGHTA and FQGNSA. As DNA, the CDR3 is TGTGCCAGCAGCTGGGACAGGAACTATGGCTACACCTTC. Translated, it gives CASSWDRNYGYTF.

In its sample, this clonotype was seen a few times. As DNA, the CDR3 is TGCGCCAGCAGCCAGCAGGGGTTCCCCAATCAGCCCCAGCATTTT. Translating it yields CASSQQGFPNQPQHF. This rearrangement joins TRBV4-1 to TRBJ1-5, with D maybe TRBD1 (6 bases). This CDR3 has 15 amino acids. V was cut by 3 bases and J by 3 bases, with 12 bases left in between. Germline CDR1 reads MGHRA; CDR2 reads YSYEKL.

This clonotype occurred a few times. The DNA of the CDR3 is TGTGCCAGCAGTTATTTGGGTATGATGGAGACCCAGTACTTC. This gives the protein CASSYLGMMETQYF. The chain combines TRBV6-5 with TRBJ2-5; the D is unclear. CDR1 is MNHEY and CDR2 is SVGAGI in the germline V gene. Trimming removed 3 bases at V and 5 bases at J, with 13 bases between. The CDR3 totals 14 residues.

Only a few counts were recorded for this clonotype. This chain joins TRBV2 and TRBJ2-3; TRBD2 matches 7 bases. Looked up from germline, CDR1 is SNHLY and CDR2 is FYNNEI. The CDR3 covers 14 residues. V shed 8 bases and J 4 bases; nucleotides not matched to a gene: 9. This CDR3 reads CASASREVPDTQYF. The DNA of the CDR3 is TGTGCCAGCGCCTCTCGGGAGGTCCCAGATACGCAGTATTTT.

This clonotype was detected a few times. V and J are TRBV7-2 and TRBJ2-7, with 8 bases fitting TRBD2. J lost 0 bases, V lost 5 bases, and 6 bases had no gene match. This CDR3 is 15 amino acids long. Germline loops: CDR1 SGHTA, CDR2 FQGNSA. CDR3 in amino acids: CASSPLAVNSYEQYF. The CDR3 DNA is TGTGCCAGCAGCCCACTAGCGGTAAACTCCTACGAGCAGTACTTC.

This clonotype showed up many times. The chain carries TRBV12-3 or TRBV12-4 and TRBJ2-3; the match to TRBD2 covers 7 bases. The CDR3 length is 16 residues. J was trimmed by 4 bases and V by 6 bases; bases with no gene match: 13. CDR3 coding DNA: TGTGCCAGCAGCCCTACTGCGGGAGACTCTTCAGATACGCAGTATTTT. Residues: CASSPTAGDSSDTQYF.

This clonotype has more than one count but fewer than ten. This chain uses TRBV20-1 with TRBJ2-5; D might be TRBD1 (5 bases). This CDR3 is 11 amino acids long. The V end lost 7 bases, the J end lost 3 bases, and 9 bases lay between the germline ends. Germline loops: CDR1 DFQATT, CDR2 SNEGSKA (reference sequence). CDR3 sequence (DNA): TGCAGTGGCGCCAGGGAAGAGACCCAGTACTTC. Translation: CSGAREETQYF.

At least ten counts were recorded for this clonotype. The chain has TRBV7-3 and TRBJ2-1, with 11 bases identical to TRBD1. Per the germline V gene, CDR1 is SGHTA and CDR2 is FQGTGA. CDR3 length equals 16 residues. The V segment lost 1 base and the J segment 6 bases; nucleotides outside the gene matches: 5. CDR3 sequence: CASSLSGQGASNEQFF. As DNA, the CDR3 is TGTGCCAGCAGCTTAAGTGGACAGGGGGCGTCCAATGAGCAGTTCTTC. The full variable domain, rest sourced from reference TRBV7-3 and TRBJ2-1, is GAGVSQTPSNKVTEKGKYVELRCDPISGHTALYWYRQSLGQGPEFLIYFQGTGAADDSGLPNDRFFAVRPEGSVSTLKIQRTERGDSAVYLCASSLSGQGASNEQFFGPGTRLTVL.

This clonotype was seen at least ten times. The CDR3 region is CASSPPGASTDTQYF. The CDR3 DNA reads as TGTGCCAGCAGTCCTCCCGGGGCTAGCACAGATACGCAGTATTTT. The chain joins TRBV2 to TRBJ2-3, with D perhaps being TRBD1 or TRBD2 (5 bases each). With 5 bases removed from V and 0 bases from J, the gap between germline ends came to 12 bases. CDR3 length equals 15 residues. Germline CDR1 SNHLY, CDR2 FYNNEI. Full variable domain (missing parts from reference TRBV2 and TRBJ2-3): EPEVTQTPSHQVTQMGQEVILRCVPISNHLYFYWYRQILGQKVEFLVSFYNNEISEKSEIFDDQFSVERPDGSNFTLKIRSTKLEDSAMYFCASSPPGASTDTQYFGPGTRLTVL.

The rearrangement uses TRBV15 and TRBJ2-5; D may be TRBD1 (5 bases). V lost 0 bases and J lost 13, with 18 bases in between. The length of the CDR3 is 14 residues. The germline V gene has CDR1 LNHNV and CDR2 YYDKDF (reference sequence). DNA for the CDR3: TGTGCCACCAGCAGAGATGCGGTTGCAGGGCTATGGTACTTC. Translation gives CATSRDAVAGLWYF.